These T cell receptor beta chains were read from a single sample in a study of preoperative IRX-2 immunotherapy in early breast cancer. Sequencing was performed with immunoSEQ multiplex PCR; in TCRdb, only in-frame clones are kept and a portion is missing. The sample lists more than 20,000 clones; around four fifths were seen once. The source was lymph node tissue, collected after IRX-2 immunotherapy. The receptors here all came from a human donor with breast cancer. The conserved cysteine and the conserved F or W are not part of the CDR3 here. Fields, in order: D gene, V gene, CDR3 protein. D genes are given only for firm matches.

d_call: TRBD2; v_call: TRBV28; cdr3_aa: ASSQSKTSGGWGF
d_call: -; v_call: TRBV6-8; cdr3_aa: ASSEHLTGHLY
d_call: TRBD1; v_call: TRBV5-1; cdr3_aa: ASSETGTGNTEAF
d_call: TRBD1; v_call: TRBV15; cdr3_aa: ATSRSRGLGYNSPLH
d_call: -; v_call: TRBV11-3; cdr3_aa: ASRRGGASEKLF
d_call: -; v_call: TRBV6-8; cdr3_aa: ASALWSNTEAF
d_call: -; v_call: TRBV6-7; cdr3_aa: ASSPWGATYQETQY
d_call: TRBD1; v_call: TRBV28; cdr3_aa: ASSLRSVIDRGNTEAF
d_call: -; v_call: TRBV15; cdr3_aa: ATSRENRFYGYT
d_call: -; v_call: TRBV7-5; cdr3_aa: ASSRKGGGQNEQY
d_call: TRBD1; v_call: TRBV18; cdr3_aa: ASSPDRAFYNEQF
d_call: -; v_call: TRBV18; cdr3_aa: ASSPAGTENYGYT
d_call: TRBD2; v_call: TRBV18; cdr3_aa: ASSDRGLVIETQY
d_call: -; v_call: TRBV15; cdr3_aa: ATSRLGLLSGAGTGELF
d_call: -; v_call: TRBV7-5; cdr3_aa: ASSQVTGGRAAKNIQY
d_call: -; v_call: TRBV28; cdr3_aa: ASSFGNHYQPQH
d_call: -; v_call: TRBV6-8; cdr3_aa: ASSYRPGRKTQY
d_call: -; v_call: TRBV30; cdr3_aa: AWSQGPRKY